One sample yielded the 4 T cell receptor beta chains listed below, sequenced in a study of blood T cell repertoires in COVID-19. Assay used: immunoSEQ multiplex PCR; TCRdb lists only in-frame clones, some missing. The table has a few hundred thousand clones, approximately 90% seen once. Sequenced input: peripheral blood. These TCRs come from a man between 65 and 80 years old with acute or convalescent COVID-19.

The chain carries TRBV2 and TRBJ1-5, with D uncertain. The CDR3 covers 14 residues. V was pared by 4 bases and J by 7 bases, with 14 bases between. CDR1 is SNHLY and CDR2 is FYNNEI in the germline V gene. The CDR3 nucleotides are TGTGCCAGCAGTGGGGCCAGGTCGGGACAGCCCCAGCATTTT. This codes for CASSGARSGQPQHF.

The V and J genes are TRBV5-1 and TRBJ1-4; 7 bases match TRBD1. The CDR3 has 15 amino acids. V shed 4 bases, J shed 7 bases, and the junction held 10 bases outside the gene matches. Per germline, CDR1 SGHRS and CDR2 YFSETQ. The DNA for the CDR3 is TGCGCCAGCAGCCCCTCGGGACAGAGAAGTGAAAAACTGTTTTTT. Translating gives CASSPSGQRSEKLFF.

The J gene is TRBJ2-1, the V gene TRBV5-4; D is undetermined. Germline V CDR1 and CDR2: SGHNT, YYREEE (reference sequence). V was cut by 0 bases and J by 9 bases, with 7 bases left in between. This CDR3 has 12 amino acids. The CDR3 DNA follows: TGTGCCAGCAGCTTGGGCCTAGGTGAGCAGTTCTTC. Amino acids: CASSLGLGEQFF.

This chain uses TRBV10-3 with TRBJ2-5; D not certain. Germline CDR1 reads ENHRY; CDR2 reads SYGVKD. The CDR3 has 13 residues. V gave up 3 bases and J gave up 2 bases, with 7 bases separating them. The CDR3 DNA follows: TGTGCCATCAGTGATAATAGACAAGAGACCCAGTACTTC. Its translation: CAISDNRQETQYF.